Below are 9 T cell receptor beta chains sequenced from a single sample in a study of cytomegalovirus exposure and HLA in healthy donors. 60 Vbeta and 13 Jbeta primers were used in PCR. Libraries were prepared by immunoSEQ multiplex PCR; TCRdb keeps only in-frame clonotypes and omits some of them. Its listing shows 130,000 or so clones. The specimen sequenced was PBMCs. These receptors came from a man aged 18 to 29 in good health and CMV-seronegative.

The V gene is TRBV7-9, the J gene TRBJ2-5, with 7 bases aligning to TRBD1. The V and J ends lost 4 bases and 5 bases, in that order; junction bases with no gene match: 10. There are 15 residues in the CDR3. Germline loops: CDR1 SEHNR, CDR2 FQNEAQ (reference sequence). In DNA form, the CDR3 reads TGTGCCAGCAGCTGGGGCGACAGGGCGTGGGAGACCCAGTACTTC. Encoded protein: CASSWGDRAWETQYF.

The V call is TRBV7-9, the J call TRBJ2-7; 14 nucleotides match TRBD2. CDR3 length equals 17 residues. The V segment lost 4 bases and the J segment 2 bases; nucleotides outside the gene matches: 7. Germline assignment: CDR1 SEHNR and CDR2 FQNEAQ (reference sequence). CDR3 nucleotides: TGTGCCAGCAGCTCCAAAAAGACTAGCGGGAGGGCCTACGAGCAGTACTTC. This translates into CASSSKKTSGRAYEQYF.

J is TRBJ2-3 and V is TRBV5-6; D perhaps matches TRBD1 (5 bases). CDR1 and CDR2 (germline): SGHDT, YYEEEE. The ends were cut back, 9 bases at V and 3 bases at J, with 17 bases in the middle. The CDR3 sequence is 14 residues long. The CDR3 here is CATNSGHLTDTQYF. In DNA, the CDR3 is TGTGCCACCAACTCAGGGCACCTAACAGATACGCAGTATTTT.

The chain joins TRBV4-3 to TRBJ2-3; D may be TRBD2 (6 bases). Germline V CDR1 and CDR2: LGHNA, YSLEER. V lost 4 bases and J lost 7, with 12 bases in between. CDR3 length equals 13 residues. The CDR3 spells CASSRDSINTQYF. CDR3 coding DNA: TGCGCCAGCAGCCGGGACTCAATTAATACGCAGTATTTT.

V gene TRBV4-1 combines with J gene TRBJ2-5; a possible D gene is TRBD2 (6 bases). V shed 0 bases and J shed 4 bases, with 12 bases lying between them. Per the germline V gene, CDR1 is MGHRA and CDR2 is YSYEKL. This CDR3 spans 15 amino acids. The DNA of the CDR3 is TGCGCCAGCAGCCAAGACCCACCCGGGGGAGAGACCCAGTACTTC. Translated: CASSQDPPGGETQYF.

The chain employs TRBV19 and TRBJ2-7; 9 bases line up with TRBD1. The J segment lost 5 bases and the V segment lost 5 bases, leaving 10 bases of the junction unmatched. Looked up from germline, CDR1 is LNHDA and CDR2 is SQIVND (reference sequence). This CDR3 has 15 residues. The CDR3, as DNA: TGTGCCAGTAGTTTCCGGGACAGGGAAGTTGACGAGCAGTACTTC. It translates to CASSFRDREVDEQYF.

The rearrangement joins TRBV9 to TRBJ1-1, with D uncertain. CDR3 length: 15 residues. V shed 6 bases and J shed 0 bases, with 15 bases lying between them. Germline V gene data show CDR1 as SGDLS and CDR2 as YYNGEE. The CDR3, as DNA: TGTGCCAGCAACCTGCGGGGAGGTATGAACACTGAAGCTTTCTTT. Its protein is CASNLRGGMNTEAFF.

CDR3: CASTHLGPDTQYF. As DNA, the CDR3 is TGTGCCTCGACACATCTGGGCCCAGATACGCAGTATTTT. This chain joins TRBV30 and TRBJ2-3, with D unclear. The V end lost 7 bases, the J end lost 4 bases, and 15 bases lay between the germline ends. The CDR3 consists of 13 residues. Germline values: CDR1 GTSNPN, CDR2 SVGIG (reference sequence).

A word on this clone: Germline is not matched at one junction end, which may reflect a read error. The chain links TRBV5-1 to TRBJ2-3; TRBD2 might be the D (6 bases). The germline V gene has CDR1 SGHRS and CDR2 YFSETQ. CDR3 length: 15 amino acids. In DNA form, the CDR3 reads TGCGCCAGCAGATTGGGACTCACTAGCACAGATACGCAGTATTTT. Residues: CASRLGLTSTDTQYF. The variable domain in full, completed from reference TRBV5-1 and TRBJ2-3, reads KAGVTQTPRYLIKTRGQQVTLSCSPISGHRSVSWYQQTPGQGLQFLFEYFSETQRNKGNFPGRFSGRQFSNSRSEMNVSTLELGDSALYLCASRLGLTSTDTQYFGPGTRLTVL.